The next 18 T cell receptor beta chains were all read from a single sample in a study of OX40 agonist ivuxolimab in advanced cancers. Libraries were constructed by the immunoSEQ multiplex PCR assay. TCRdb retrieved this table from immuneACCESS and kept in-frame rearrangements only. Not all clones are present; in checked studies, unresolved V genes account for under half, and no reason is known for the remainder. The sample table records some 70,000 clones; 85% to 95% of these occur just once. Approximately 1.1% of the sample belongs to the ten largest clones. Sample: CD4+ or CD8+ T cells sorted from blood, taken in a trial of the OX40 agonist ivuxolimab. The origin of the receptors is an adult with an advanced solid tumor such as melanoma, head and neck, liver or kidney cancer.

The rearrangement joins TRBV6-6 to TRBJ2-3; 7 bases map to TRBD1. The length of the CDR3 is 12 residues. Per germline, CDR1 MNHNY and CDR2 SVGAGI (reference sequence). V was clipped by 8 bases and J by 2 bases; unmatched bases: 1. The CDR3 protein is CASGQATDTQYF. The CDR3 DNA sequence: TGTGCCAGCGGACAGGCCACAGATACGCAGTATTTT.

The chain couples TRBV7-9 to TRBJ2-5, with 11 nucleotides matching TRBD2. CDR1 is SEHNR, CDR2 FQNEAQ, per germline (reference sequence). With 5 bases clipped from V and 1 base from J, the junction kept 6 bases outside the gene matches. This CDR3 comprises 16 residues. The CDR3 region is CASSAWGTSGQETQYF. The CDR3 DNA is TGTGCCAGCAGCGCCTGGGGGACTAGCGGCCAAGAGACCCAGTACTTC.

The chain combines TRBV5-1 with TRBJ1-1; D is unclear. V lost 0 bases, J lost 2 bases, and 11 bases lay in between. The CDR3 is 15 residues long. CDR1 is SGHRS, CDR2 YFSETQ, per germline. CDR3: CASSLGVGANTEAFF. In nucleotides, the CDR3 is TGCGCCAGCAGCTTGGGGGTAGGTGCCAACACTGAAGCTTTCTTT.

The V gene is TRBV10-3, the J gene TRBJ1-2; D perhaps matches TRBD1 (5 bases). V gave up 0 bases and J gave up 4 bases, with 12 bases separating them. CDR3 length: 15 amino acids. Germline V CDR1 and CDR2: ENHRY, SYGVKD. CDR3 in amino acids: CAISESEVRAYGYTF. CDR3 sequence (DNA): TGTGCCATCAGTGAGTCGGAGGTCAGGGCCTATGGCTACACCTTC.

The chain couples TRBV5-1 to TRBJ2-7; D is possibly TRBD1 (5 bases). Trimming took 0 bases from V and 0 from J, leaving 10 bases between them. In germline, CDR1 is SGHRS, CDR2 YFSETQ. The CDR3 contains 15 residues. CDR3 residues: CASSLGGLSSYEQYF. The CDR3, as DNA: TGCGCCAGCAGCTTGGGGGGCCTGTCCTCCTACGAGCAGTACTTC.

The V call is TRBV30, the J call TRBJ2-3; TRBD2 agrees at 9 bases. This CDR3 has 13 residues. V shed 8 bases, J shed 8 bases, and the junction held 11 bases outside the gene matches. Germline values: CDR1 GTSNPN, CDR2 SVGIG (reference sequence). The CDR3 protein is CARKAGGGVTQYF. In nucleotides, the CDR3 is TGTGCCAGGAAAGCGGGGGGTGGGGTTACGCAGTATTTT.

CDR3 nucleotide sequence: TGTGCCAGCAGCTTTCCACAGGGTGGTGGCACAGATACGCAGTATTTT. Translation: CASSFPQGGGTDTQYF. V gene TRBV11-2 combines with J gene TRBJ2-3, with a possible D match to TRBD1 (6 bases). There are 16 residues in the CDR3. V was trimmed by 3 bases and J by 1 base, leaving 14 bases between them. The germline CDR1 and CDR2 sequences are SGHAT and FQNNGV.

The chain employs TRBV5-1 and TRBJ2-3; no firm D call. Germline CDR1 SGHRS, CDR2 YFSETQ. The CDR3 spans 14 residues. V shed 0 bases and J shed 5 bases, with 10 bases lying between them. The CDR3 loop reads CASSLAWSEDTQYF. CDR3 sequence (DNA): TGCGCCAGCAGCTTGGCGTGGTCAGAAGATACGCAGTATTTT.

The CDR3 nucleotides are TGTGCCAGCAGCACAGGGACTAGCGGGGCTGGGTACTTC. Its protein product is CASSTGTSGAGYF. The chain recombines TRBV6-1 with TRBJ2-7, with 13 bases identical to TRBD2. CDR3 size: 13 residues. The germline V gene has CDR1 MNHNS and CDR2 SASEGT. Trimming cost V 6 bases and J 12 bases; bases outside gene matches: 8.

The chain joins TRBV11-2 to TRBJ2-7; TRBD1 matches 10 bases. J gave up 4 bases and V 5 bases, and 5 bases lay outside the gene matches. In germline, CDR1 is SGHAT, CDR2 FQNNGV. The CDR3 covers 14 residues. The DNA for the CDR3 is TGTGCCAGCAGCCGGGACAGGGGAATTTACGAGCAGTACTTC. The encoded protein is CASSRDRGIYEQYF.

V is TRBV27 and J is TRBJ2-7, with 10 bases lining up with TRBD1. Losses at the gene ends were 5 bases for V and 4 bases for J; bases not matched to a gene: 5. The CDR3 is 14 amino acids. CDR1 MNHEY and CDR2 SMNVEV come from the germline V gene (reference sequence). The CDR3 nucleotides are TGTGCCAGCAGTCCCAGACAGGGGGCGTACGAGCAGTACTTC. Amino acids: CASSPRQGAYEQYF.

The V call is TRBV5-1, the J call TRBJ2-3; D tentatively fits TRBD1 or TRBD2 (5 bases each). The germline CDR1 and CDR2 sequences are SGHRS and YFSETQ. Trimming removed 3 bases from V and 6 bases from J, with 14 bases in between. The CDR3 extends over 14 amino acids. CDR3 in amino acids: CASSSDTRTDTQYF. The CDR3 nucleotides are TGCGCCAGCAGCTCGGACACTAGAACCGATACGCAGTATTTT.

The chain has TRBV11-2 and TRBJ2-1; 8 bases match TRBD2. The J segment lost 3 bases and the V segment lost 1 base, leaving 8 bases of the junction unmatched. Germline lookup yields CDR1 SGHAT and CDR2 FQNNGV. This CDR3 has 17 residues. The CDR3 here is CASSLGGAGAFYNEQFF. For the CDR3, the DNA is TGTGCCAGCAGCTTAGGGGGAGCGGGAGCCTTCTACAATGAGCAGTTCTTC.

This chain connects TRBV4-2 to TRBJ2-3, with D perhaps TRBD1 or TRBD2 (6 bases each). Germline V CDR1 and CDR2: LGHNA, YNFKEQ. V lost 1 base and J 2 bases, leaving 13 bases between the germline ends. This CDR3 region has 16 residues. CDR3 protein: CASSQALGGPTDTQYF. In DNA, the CDR3 is TGTGCCAGCAGCCAAGCTTTGGGGGGCCCCACAGATACGCAGTATTTT.

This clone was seen a few times. The V gene is TRBV7-9, the J gene TRBJ2-3, with D unclear. The CDR3 loop spans 13 amino acids. Trimming pared 1 base from V and 4 bases from J, leaving 6 bases between. Germline values: CDR1 SEHNR, CDR2 FQNEAQ (reference sequence). The CDR3 protein is CASSLGAADTQYF. The CDR3 DNA is TGTGCCAGCAGCTTAGGGGCGGCAGATACGCAGTATTTT.

The genes are TRBV7-9 and TRBJ1-1; TRBD1 might be the D (6 bases). Germline V lookup: CDR1 SEHNR, CDR2 FQNEAQ (reference sequence). The CDR3 runs to 17 residues. V gave up 5 bases and J gave up 1 base, with 20 bases separating them. The CDR3 sequence is CASSRTVRLPQNTEAFF. CDR3 in DNA: TGTGCCAGCAGCCGGACAGTGCGGCTCCCTCAGAACACTGAAGCTTTCTTT.

The genes are TRBV19 and TRBJ2-2; a weak D match, TRBD2 (7 bases). Germline values: CDR1 LNHDA, CDR2 SQIVND (reference sequence). The CDR3 is 15 amino acids. V was trimmed by 10 bases and J by 3 bases, leaving 18 bases between them. CDR3 in DNA: TGTGCCACCAAGGGGGGGGCAGTCGACACCGGGGAGCTGTTTTTT. This translates into CATKGGAVDTGELFF.

The V gene is TRBV29-1, the J gene TRBJ1-4; D uncertain. In germline, CDR1 is SQVTM, CDR2 ANQGSEA. The ends were cut back, 6 bases at V and 7 bases at J, with 15 bases in the middle. This CDR3 contains 13 residues. The CDR3 is CSVLRPGSEKLFF. DNA of the CDR3: TGCAGCGTCCTCCGTCCAGGTAGTGAAAAACTGTTTTTT.